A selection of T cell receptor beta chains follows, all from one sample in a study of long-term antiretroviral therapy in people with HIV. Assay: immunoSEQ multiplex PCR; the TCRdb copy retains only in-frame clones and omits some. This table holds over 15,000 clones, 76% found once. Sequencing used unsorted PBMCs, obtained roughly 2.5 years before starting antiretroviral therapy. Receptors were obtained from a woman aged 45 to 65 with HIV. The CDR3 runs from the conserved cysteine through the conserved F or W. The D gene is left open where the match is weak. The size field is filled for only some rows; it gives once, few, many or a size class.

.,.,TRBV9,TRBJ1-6,CASSVSPDSPLHF,TGTGCCAGCAGCGTAAGTCCGGATTCACCCCTCCACTTT
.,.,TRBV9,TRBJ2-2,CASSVALGGGELFF,TGTGCCAGCAGCGTAGCTCTGGGTGGCGGGGAGCTGTTTTTT
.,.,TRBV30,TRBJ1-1,CAWSVSGGGTEAFF,TGTGCCTGGAGTGTAAGCGGGGGGGGGACTGAAGCTTTCTTT
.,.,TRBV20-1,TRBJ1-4,CSASSGEKLFF,TGCAGTGCTAGTTCGGGTGAAAAACTGTTTTTT
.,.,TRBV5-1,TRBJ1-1,CASSPGGTEAFF,TGCGCCAGCAGCCCCGGTGGAACTGAAGCTTTCTTT
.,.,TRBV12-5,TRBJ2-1,CASGNLDEQFF,TGTGCTAGTGGTAATCTCGATGAGCAGTTCTTC
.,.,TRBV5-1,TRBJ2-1,CASSLRVNEQFF,TGCGCCAGCAGCCTTCGGGTCAATGAGCAGTTCTTC
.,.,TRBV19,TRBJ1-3,CASSMGQNLGNTIYF,TGTGCCAGTAGTATGGGGCAGAACTTGGGAAACACCATATATTTT
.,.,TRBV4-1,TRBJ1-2,CASSQGAVYGYTF,TGCGCCAGCAGCCAGGGGGCAGTATATGGCTACACCTTC
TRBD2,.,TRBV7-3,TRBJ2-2,CASSVTSGGAAELFF,TGTGCCAGCAGCGTGACTAGCGGGGGGGCCGCGGAGCTGTTTTTT
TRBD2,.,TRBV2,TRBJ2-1,CASRLNRGGLNEQFF,TGTGCCAGCAGACTAAACCGGGGGGGCCTTAATGAGCAGTTCTTC
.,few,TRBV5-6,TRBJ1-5,CASSLYAGGQPQHF,TGTGCCAGCAGCTTGTACGCAGGTGGTCAGCCCCAGCATTTT
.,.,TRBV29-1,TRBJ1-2,CSVLWPNYGYTF,TGCAGCGTTCTCTGGCCTAACTATGGCTACACCTTC
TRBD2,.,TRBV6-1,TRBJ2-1,CASSEAGLAGGFNEQFF,TGTGCCAGCAGTGAAGCGGGTCTAGCGGGGGGGTTCAATGAGCAGTTCTTC
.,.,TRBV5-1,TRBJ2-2,CASSARTANTGELFF,TGCGCCAGCAGCGCACGGACAGCGAACACCGGGGAGCTGTTTTTT